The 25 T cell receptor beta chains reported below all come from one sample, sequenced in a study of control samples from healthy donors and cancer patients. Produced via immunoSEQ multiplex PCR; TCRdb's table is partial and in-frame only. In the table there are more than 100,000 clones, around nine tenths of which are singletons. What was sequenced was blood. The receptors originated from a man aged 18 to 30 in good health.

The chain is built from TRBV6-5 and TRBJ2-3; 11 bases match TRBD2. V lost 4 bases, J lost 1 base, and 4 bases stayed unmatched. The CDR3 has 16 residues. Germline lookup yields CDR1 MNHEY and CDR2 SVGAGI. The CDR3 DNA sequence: TGTGCCAGCAGTTTGGGACTAGCGGTGGGCACAGATACGCAGTATTTT. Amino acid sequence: CASSLGLAVGTDTQYF.

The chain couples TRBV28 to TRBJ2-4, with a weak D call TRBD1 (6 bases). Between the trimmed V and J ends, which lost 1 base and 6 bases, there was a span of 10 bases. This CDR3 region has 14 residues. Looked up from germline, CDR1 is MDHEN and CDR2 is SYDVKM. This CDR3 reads CASSLFPGANIQYF. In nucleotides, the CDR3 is TGTGCCAGCAGTTTATTTCCAGGGGCAAACATTCAGTACTTC.

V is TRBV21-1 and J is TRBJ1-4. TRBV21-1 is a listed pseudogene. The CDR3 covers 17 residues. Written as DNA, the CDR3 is TGTGCCATACTCGGTTTGGGGGATGAAGCAACTAATGAAAAACTGTTTTTT. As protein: CAILGLGDEATNEKLFF.

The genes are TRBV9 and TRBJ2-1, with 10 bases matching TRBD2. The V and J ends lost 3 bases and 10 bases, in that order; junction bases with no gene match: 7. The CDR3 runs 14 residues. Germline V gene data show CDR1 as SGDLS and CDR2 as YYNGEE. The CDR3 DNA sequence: TGTGCCAGCAGCGCGAGCGGGGGGGCTCGGGAGCAGTTCTTC. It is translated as CASSASGGAREQFF.

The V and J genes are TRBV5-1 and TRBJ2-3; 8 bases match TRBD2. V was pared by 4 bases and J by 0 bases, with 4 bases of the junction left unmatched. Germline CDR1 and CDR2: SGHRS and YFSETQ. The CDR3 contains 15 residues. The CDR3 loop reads CASSGGRLSTDTQYF. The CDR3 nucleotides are TGCGCCAGCAGCGGCGGGAGGCTTAGCACAGATACGCAGTATTTT.

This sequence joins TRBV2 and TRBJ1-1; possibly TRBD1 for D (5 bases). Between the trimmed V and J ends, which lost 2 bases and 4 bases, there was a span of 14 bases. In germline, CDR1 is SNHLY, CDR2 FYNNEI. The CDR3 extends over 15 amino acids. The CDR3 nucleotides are TGTGCCAGCAGTGAATCCCACAGGCTTGGCACTGAAGCTTTCTTT. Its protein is CASSESHRLGTEAFF.

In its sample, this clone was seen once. The chain's CDR3 is CASSLEAGQETQYF. In DNA form, the CDR3 reads TGTGCCAGCAGCTTAGAGGCAGGGCAAGAGACCCAGTACTTC. J is TRBJ2-5 and V is TRBV7-2, with D tentatively TRBD1 (5 bases). The CDR3 is made up of 14 amino acids. Trimming pared 1 base from V and 2 bases from J, leaving 8 bases between. CDR1 and CDR2 (germline): SGHTA, FQGNSA.

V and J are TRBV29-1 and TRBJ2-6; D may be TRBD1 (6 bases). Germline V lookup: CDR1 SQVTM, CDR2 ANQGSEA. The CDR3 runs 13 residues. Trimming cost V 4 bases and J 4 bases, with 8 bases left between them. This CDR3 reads CSVAGAGANVLTF. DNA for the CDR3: TGCAGCGTTGCAGGGGCCGGGGCCAACGTCCTGACTTTC.

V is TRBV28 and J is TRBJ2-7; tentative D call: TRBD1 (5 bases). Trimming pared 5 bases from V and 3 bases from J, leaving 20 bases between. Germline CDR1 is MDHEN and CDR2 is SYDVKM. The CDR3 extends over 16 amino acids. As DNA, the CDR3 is TGTGCCAGCAGTCCCCCTTTTCTAGGACAAAGCTACGAGCAGTACTTC. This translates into CASSPPFLGQSYEQYF.

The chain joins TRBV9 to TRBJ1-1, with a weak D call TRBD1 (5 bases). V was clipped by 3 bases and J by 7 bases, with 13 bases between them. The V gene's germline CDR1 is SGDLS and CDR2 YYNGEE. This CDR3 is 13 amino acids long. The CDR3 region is CASSATSGGEAFF. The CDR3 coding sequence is TGTGCCAGCAGCGCAACCTCGGGGGGTGAAGCTTTCTTT.

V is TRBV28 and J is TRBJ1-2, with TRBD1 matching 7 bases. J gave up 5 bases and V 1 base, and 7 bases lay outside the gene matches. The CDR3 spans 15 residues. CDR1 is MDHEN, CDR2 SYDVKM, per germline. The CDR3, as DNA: TGTGCCAGCAGTTTATACGGTCCACAGGGGTATGGCTACACCTTC. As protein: CASSLYGPQGYGYTF.

The CDR3 reads CASSLGSVGNTEAFF. The DNA of the CDR3 is TGTGCCAGCAGTTTAGGATCAGTGGGGAACACTGAAGCTTTCTTT. J is TRBJ1-1 and V is TRBV27; D is unresolved. Trimming left V 2 bases short and J 1 base short, with 11 bases between. The CDR3 totals 15 residues. Germline lookup yields CDR1 MNHEY and CDR2 SMNVEV (reference sequence).

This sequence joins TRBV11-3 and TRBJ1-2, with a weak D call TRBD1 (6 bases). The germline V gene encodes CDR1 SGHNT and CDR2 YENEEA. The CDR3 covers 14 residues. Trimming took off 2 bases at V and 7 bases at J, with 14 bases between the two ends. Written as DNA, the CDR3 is TGTGCCAGCAGCTTAACACCGGACAGCCGTGGCTACACCTTC. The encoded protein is CASSLTPDSRGYTF.

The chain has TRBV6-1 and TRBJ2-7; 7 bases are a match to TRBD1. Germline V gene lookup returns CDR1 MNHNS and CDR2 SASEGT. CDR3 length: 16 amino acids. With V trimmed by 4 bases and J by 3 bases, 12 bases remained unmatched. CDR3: CASSAKSGTAYYEQYF. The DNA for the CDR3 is TGTGCCAGCAGTGCCAAATCCGGGACAGCTTACTACGAGCAGTACTTC.

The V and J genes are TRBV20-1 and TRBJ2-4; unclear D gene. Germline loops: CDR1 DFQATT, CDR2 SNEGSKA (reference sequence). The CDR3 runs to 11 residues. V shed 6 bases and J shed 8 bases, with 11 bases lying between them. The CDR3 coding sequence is TGCAGTGCCAGTTACCCGGACATTCAGTACTTC. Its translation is CSASYPDIQYF.

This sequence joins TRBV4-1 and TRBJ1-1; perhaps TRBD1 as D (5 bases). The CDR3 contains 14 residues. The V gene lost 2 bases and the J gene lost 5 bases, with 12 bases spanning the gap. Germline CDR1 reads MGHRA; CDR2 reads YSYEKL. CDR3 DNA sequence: TGCGCCAGCAGCCAACGATGGGGCTCTACTGAAGCTTTCTTT. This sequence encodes CASSQRWGSTEAFF.

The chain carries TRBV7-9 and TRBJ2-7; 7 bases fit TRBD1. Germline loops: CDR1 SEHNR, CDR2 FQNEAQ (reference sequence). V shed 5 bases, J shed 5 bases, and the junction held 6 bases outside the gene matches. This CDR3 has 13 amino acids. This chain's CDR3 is CASSTTGVHEQYF. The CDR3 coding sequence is TGTGCCAGCAGCACCACAGGGGTCCACGAGCAGTACTTC.

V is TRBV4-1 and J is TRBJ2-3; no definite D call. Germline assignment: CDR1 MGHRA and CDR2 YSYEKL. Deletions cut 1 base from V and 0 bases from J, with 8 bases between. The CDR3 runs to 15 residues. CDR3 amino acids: CASSQGDFSTDTQYF. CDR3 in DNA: TGCGCCAGCAGCCAAGGCGACTTTAGCACAGATACGCAGTATTTT.

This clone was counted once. The CDR3 loop is CASSGSGTGAYNEQFF. CDR3 sequence (DNA): TGTGCCAGCAGCGGATCCGGGACAGGGGCCTACAATGAGCAGTTCTTC. The rearrangement joins TRBV9 to TRBJ2-1, with 10 bases that match TRBD1. The CDR3 runs to 16 residues. Trimming cost V 3 bases and J 2 bases; bases outside gene matches: 5. Looked up from germline, CDR1 is SGDLS and CDR2 is YYNGEE.

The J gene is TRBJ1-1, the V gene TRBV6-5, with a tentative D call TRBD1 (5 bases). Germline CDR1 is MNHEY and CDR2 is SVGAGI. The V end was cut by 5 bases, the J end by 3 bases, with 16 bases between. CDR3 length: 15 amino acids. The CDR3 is CASSLPGTPDTEAFF. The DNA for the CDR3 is TGTGCCAGCAGTCTCCCCGGGACCCCGGACACTGAAGCTTTCTTT.

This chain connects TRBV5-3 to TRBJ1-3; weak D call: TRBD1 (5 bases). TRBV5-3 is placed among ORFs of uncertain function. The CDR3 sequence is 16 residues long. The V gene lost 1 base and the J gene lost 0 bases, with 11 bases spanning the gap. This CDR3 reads CARSLRGPSSGNTIYF. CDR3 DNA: TGTGCCAGAAGCTTGCGGGGCCCCAGCTCTGGAAACACCATATATTTT.

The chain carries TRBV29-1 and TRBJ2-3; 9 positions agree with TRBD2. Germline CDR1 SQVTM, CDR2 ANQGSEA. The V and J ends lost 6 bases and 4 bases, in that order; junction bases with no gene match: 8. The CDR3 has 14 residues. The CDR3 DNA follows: TGCAGCGTCGCCAGGCGGGAGGGCGCAGATACGCAGTATTTT. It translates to CSVARREGADTQYF.

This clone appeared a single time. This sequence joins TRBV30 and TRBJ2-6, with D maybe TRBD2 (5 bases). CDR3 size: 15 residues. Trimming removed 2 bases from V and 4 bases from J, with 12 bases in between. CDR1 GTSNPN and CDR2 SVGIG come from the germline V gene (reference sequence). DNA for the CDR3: TGTGCCTGGAGTCGGGCGGAGGTAGGGGCCAACGTCCTGACTTTC. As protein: CAWSRAEVGANVLTF. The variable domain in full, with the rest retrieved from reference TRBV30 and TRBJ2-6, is SQTIHQWPATLVQPVGSPLSLECTVEGTSNPNLYWYRQAAGRGLQLLFYSVGIGQISSEVPQNLSASRPQDRQFILSSKKLLLSDSGFYLCAWSRAEVGANVLTFGAGSRLTVL.

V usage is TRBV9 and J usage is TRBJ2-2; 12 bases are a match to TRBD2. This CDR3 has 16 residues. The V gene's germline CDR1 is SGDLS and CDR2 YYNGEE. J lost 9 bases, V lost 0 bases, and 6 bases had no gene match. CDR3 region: CASSVDASGGDRELFF. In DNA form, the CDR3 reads TGTGCCAGCAGCGTAGACGCTAGCGGGGGGGACCGGGAGCTGTTTTTT. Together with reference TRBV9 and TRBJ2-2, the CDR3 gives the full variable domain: DSGVTQTPKHLITATGQRVTLRCSPRSGDLSVYWYQQSLDQGLQFLIQYYNGEERAKGNILERFSAQQFPDLHSELNLSSLELGDSALYFCASSVDASGGDRELFFGEGSRLTVL.

The CDR3 region has the DNA TGTGCCAGCGGCACAGATTCCACAGATACGCAGTATTTT. It is translated as CASGTDSTDTQYF. The V call is TRBV6-5, the J call TRBJ2-3; D not certain. Germline CDR1 is MNHEY and CDR2 is SVGAGI. Trimming left V 8 bases short and J 2 bases short, with 11 bases between. The CDR3 loop spans 13 amino acids.